A single sample is the source of the 22 T cell receptor beta chains below, sequenced in a study of blood T cell repertoires in COVID-19. Sequencing used immunoSEQ multiplex PCR; TCRdb keeps in-frame clones, though not all of them. The sample has more than 100,000 clones; roughly four fifths are singletons. Sample: peripheral blood. The receptors derive from a woman in her 70s with acute or convalescent COVID-19.

The rearrangement links TRBV11-2 to TRBJ1-3; possibly TRBD1 for D (5 bases). Trimming stripped 5 bases from V and 2 bases from J, with 19 bases between. Germline loops: CDR1 SGHAT, CDR2 FQNNGV. The CDR3 loop spans 17 amino acids. CDR3 amino acids: CASSSGWGVGAGNTIYF. CDR3 DNA: TGTGCCAGCAGCAGCGGTTGGGGGGTAGGTGCTGGAAACACCATATATTTT.

The rearrangement links TRBV5-8 to TRBJ1-1; D is perhaps TRBD1 (6 bases). This CDR3 comprises 15 residues. Trimming removed 0 bases at V and 5 bases at J, with 14 bases between. Looked up from germline, CDR1 is SGHTS and CDR2 is YDEGEE. The CDR3 nucleotides are TGTGCCAGCAGCTTGGAGGGGGGGTTACATACTGAAGCTTTCTTT. It encodes CASSLEGGLHTEAFF.

The chain employs TRBV10-3 and TRBJ1-2; 8 nucleotides align to TRBD1. The germline gives CDR1 ENHRY, CDR2 SYGVKD. The CDR3 length is 13 residues. With V trimmed by 7 bases and J by 5 bases, 6 bases remained unmatched. CDR3 protein: CAINQGAKYGYTF. The CDR3 nucleotides read TGTGCCATCAATCAGGGGGCAAAGTATGGCTACACCTTC.

V and J are TRBV18 and TRBJ2-5, with D perhaps TRBD1 (5 bases). The CDR3 sequence is 14 residues long. CDR1 KGHSH and CDR2 LQKENI come from the germline V gene. With 4 bases removed from V and 4 bases from J, the gap between germline ends came to 13 bases. CDR3 DNA sequence: TGTGCCAGCTCACTTGCCAGGGTGGGAGAGACCCAGTACTTC. The encoded protein is CASSLARVGETQYF.

The chain couples TRBV10-3 to TRBJ2-3; no definite D call. CDR1 is ENHRY, CDR2 SYGVKD, per germline. CDR3 length: 15 residues. With 0 bases removed from V and 5 bases from J, the gap between germline ends came to 12 bases. The CDR3 DNA reads as TGTGCCATCAGTGAGTCGAGCCTAGGTGGAGATACGCAGTATTTT. Translating it yields CAISESSLGGDTQYF.

This clone was found once. This chain connects TRBV5-1 to TRBJ2-1; 8 positions agree with TRBD1. V shed 4 bases, J shed 5 bases, and the junction held 14 bases outside the gene matches. The CDR3 is 17 amino acids. From germline, CDR1 is SGHRS and CDR2 YFSETQ. The CDR3 DNA is TGCGCCAGCAGCGCCCGGACAGGGAGATATATGGACAATGAGCAGTTCTTC. Translation gives CASSARTGRYMDNEQFF.

This chain uses TRBV9 with TRBJ1-5; tentatively, D is TRBD1 (6 bases). The germline gives CDR1 SGDLS, CDR2 YYNGEE. The CDR3 extends over 14 amino acids. The V end was cut by 3 bases, the J end by 6 bases, with 13 bases between. In nucleotides, the CDR3 is TGTGCCAGCAGCGGACCTACAGGGTTTCAGCCCCAGCATTTT. It is translated as CASSGPTGFQPQHF. The whole variable domain, remainder taken from reference TRBV9 and TRBJ1-5, is DSGVTQTPKHLITATGQRVTLRCSPRSGDLSVYWYQQSLDQGLQFLIQYYNGEERAKGNILERFSAQQFPDLHSELNLSSLELGDSALYFCASSGPTGFQPQHFGDGTRLSIL.

The chain combines TRBV4-3 with TRBJ2-7; 12 nucleotides align to TRBD2. J gave up 0 bases and V 3 bases, and 0 bases lay outside the gene matches. CDR1 and CDR2 (germline): LGHNA, YSLEER. The CDR3 totals 15 residues. CDR3 residues: CASSQGLAGSYEQYF. In nucleotides, the CDR3 is TGCGCCAGCAGCCAGGGACTAGCGGGCTCCTACGAGCAGTACTTC.

The J gene is TRBJ1-2, the V gene TRBV7-2; 7 nucleotides agree with TRBD1. Germline V gene data show CDR1 as SGHTA and CDR2 as FQGNSA. The CDR3 extends over 14 amino acids. Trimming cost V 4 bases and J 2 bases; bases outside gene matches: 4. The CDR3 protein is CASSYRQGNYGYTF. The CDR3 DNA sequence: TGTGCCAGCAGCTATAGACAGGGAAACTATGGCTACACCTTC. Variable domain in full (rest from reference TRBV7-2 and TRBJ1-2): GAGVSQSPSNKVTEKGKDVELRCDPISGHTALYWYRQSLGQGLEFLIYFQGNSAPDKSGLPSDRFSAERTGGSVSTLTIQRTQQEDSAVYLCASSYRQGNYGYTFGSGTRLTVV.

This clone was picked up one time. The chain links TRBV7-8 to TRBJ2-5, with a tentative D call TRBD1 (5 bases). CDR1 and CDR2 (germline): SGHVS, FQNEAQ. This CDR3 contains 15 residues. V dropped 1 base and J dropped 6 bases, with 15 bases sitting between them. CDR3 sequence (DNA): TGTGCCAGCAGCTTAGAGGGGTCAGGTAAACAGACCCAGTACTTC. Protein product: CASSLEGSGKQTQYF.

This chain connects TRBV24-1 to TRBJ1-2, with D tentatively TRBD1 (5 bases). The CDR3 sequence is 14 residues long. Trimming stripped 4 bases from V and 5 bases from J, with 13 bases between. The germline gives CDR1 KGHDR, CDR2 SFDVKD. This CDR3 is CATSDLTRAYGYTF. DNA for the CDR3: TGTGCCACCAGTGACCTAACCAGGGCTTATGGCTACACCTTC.

The chain joins TRBV7-2 to TRBJ2-5; TRBD1 matches 10 bases. Looked up from germline, CDR1 is SGHTA and CDR2 is FQGNSA. The length of the CDR3 is 15 residues. V gave up 5 bases and J gave up 4 bases; unmatched junction bases: 7. This CDR3 reads CASSLRRTGGETQYF. The CDR3 DNA reads as TGTGCCAGCAGCCTCCGCCGGACAGGGGGAGAGACCCAGTACTTC.

This chain joins TRBV6-2 or TRBV6-3 and TRBJ2-7, with TRBD1 as a possible D gene (7 bases). Trimming cost V 2 bases and J 4 bases, with 21 bases left between them. CDR1 and CDR2 from the germline V gene are MNHEY and SVGEGT. The CDR3 totals 17 residues. CDR3 nucleotides: TGTGCCAGCAGTTACGGGTGGAGGGGGCGCTTAGTTTACGAGCAGTACTTC. Amino acids: CASSYGWRGRLVYEQYF.

This clone is labeled as medium-sized (0.01 to 0.1%). This chain connects TRBV11-3 to TRBJ1-2; unclear D gene. The CDR3 consists of 13 residues. Trimming removed 0 bases from V and 5 bases from J, with 7 bases in between. Germline V gene sequence: CDR1 SGHNT, CDR2 YENEEA. In nucleotides, the CDR3 is TGTGCCAGCAGCTTAGATCTCGGGTATGGCTACACCTTC. Its protein product is CASSLDLGYGYTF.

V gene TRBV10-3 combines with J gene TRBJ2-7; 8 bases align to TRBD1. The CDR3 runs 13 residues. The V and J ends lost 3 bases and 6 bases, in that order; junction bases with no gene match: 4. The germline CDR1 and CDR2 sequences are ENHRY and SYGVKD. CDR3 sequence (DNA): TGTGCCATCAGTGACGGACAGGGTTCCGAGCAGTACTTC. It encodes CAISDGQGSEQYF.

This chain uses TRBV15 with TRBJ1-4, with D tentatively TRBD1 (5 bases). Looked up from germline, CDR1 is LNHNV and CDR2 is YYDKDF (reference sequence). This CDR3 comprises 17 residues. V lost 1 base, J lost 5 bases, and 17 bases lay in between. The CDR3 reads CATSRGSSAGSNEKLFF. CDR3 coding DNA: TGTGCCACCAGCAGAGGGAGTTCGGCAGGGTCGAATGAAAAACTGTTTTTT.

The chain couples TRBV18 to TRBJ1-4, with D maybe TRBD1 (5 bases). V dropped 3 bases and J dropped 5 bases, with 10 bases sitting between them. Germline assignment: CDR1 KGHSH and CDR2 LQKENI. CDR3 size: 14 residues. DNA of the CDR3: TGTGCCAGCTCACCTGGGGCGAGGAATGAAAAACTGTTTTTT. Amino acid sequence: CASSPGARNEKLFF.

A few counts support this clone. The rearrangement links TRBV10-2 to TRBJ2-5; D possibly corresponds to TRBD1 (6 bases). CDR1 is WSHSY, CDR2 SAAADI, per germline. There are 15 residues in the CDR3. The germline V and J ends were trimmed by 6 bases and 5 bases, with 19 bases remaining between them. CDR3 loop: CASRAYVQGRETQYF. The CDR3 coding sequence is TGCGCCAGCAGAGCTTACGTACAGGGTCGGGAGACCCAGTACTTC.

The gene calls are TRBV7-2 and TRBJ2-1; TRBD1 matches at 7 bases. CDR3 length: 15 residues. V was clipped by 2 bases and J by 3 bases; unmatched bases: 4. Germline-derived CDR1 and CDR2 are SGHTA and FQGNSA. The CDR3 is CASSLRDRLYNEQFF. CDR3 DNA sequence: TGTGCCAGCAGCTTAAGGGACAGACTCTACAATGAGCAGTTCTTC.

This clone has just a few counts. The chain links TRBV5-1 to TRBJ2-3; 12 bases agree with TRBD2. Germline CDR1 reads SGHRS; CDR2 reads YFSETQ. This CDR3 contains 16 residues. V trimming: 3 bases; J trimming: 7 bases; junction bases outside the gene matches: 9. CDR3 loop: CASSSGGTSGPNTQYF. CDR3 nucleotide sequence: TGCGCCAGCAGCTCTGGAGGGACTAGCGGGCCTAATACGCAGTATTTT.

The chain links TRBV7-8 to TRBJ1-1; the D is unclear. Germline V lookup: CDR1 SGHVS, CDR2 FQNEAQ. V was shortened by 0 bases and J by 4 bases, with 9 bases between the two germline ends. CDR3 length: 14 amino acids. CDR3 residues: CASSLAGVVTEAFF. CDR3 bases: TGTGCCAGCAGCTTAGCCGGGGTGGTCACTGAAGCTTTCTTT.

This sequence joins TRBV18 and TRBJ1-4; D is unclear. Germline V gives CDR1 KGHSH, CDR2 LQKENI. The CDR3 runs to 15 residues. V lost 1 base and J 0 bases, leaving 6 bases between the germline ends. CDR3 nucleotides: TGTGCCAGCTCACCACGGGAGGCAACTAATGAAAAACTGTTTTTT. This encodes CASSPREATNEKLFF.